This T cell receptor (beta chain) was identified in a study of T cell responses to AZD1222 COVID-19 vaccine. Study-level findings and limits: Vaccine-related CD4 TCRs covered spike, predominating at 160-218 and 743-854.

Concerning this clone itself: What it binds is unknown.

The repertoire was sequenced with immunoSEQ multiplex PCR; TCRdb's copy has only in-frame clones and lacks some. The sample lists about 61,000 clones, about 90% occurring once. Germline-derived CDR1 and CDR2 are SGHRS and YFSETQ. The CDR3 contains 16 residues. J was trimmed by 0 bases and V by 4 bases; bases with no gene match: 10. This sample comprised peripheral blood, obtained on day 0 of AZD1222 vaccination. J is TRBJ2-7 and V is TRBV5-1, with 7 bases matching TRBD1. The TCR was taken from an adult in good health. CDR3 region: CASSPRTGAFSYEQYF. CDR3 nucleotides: TGCGCCAGCAGCCCCCGGACAGGAGCCTTCTCCTACGAGCAGTACTTC.